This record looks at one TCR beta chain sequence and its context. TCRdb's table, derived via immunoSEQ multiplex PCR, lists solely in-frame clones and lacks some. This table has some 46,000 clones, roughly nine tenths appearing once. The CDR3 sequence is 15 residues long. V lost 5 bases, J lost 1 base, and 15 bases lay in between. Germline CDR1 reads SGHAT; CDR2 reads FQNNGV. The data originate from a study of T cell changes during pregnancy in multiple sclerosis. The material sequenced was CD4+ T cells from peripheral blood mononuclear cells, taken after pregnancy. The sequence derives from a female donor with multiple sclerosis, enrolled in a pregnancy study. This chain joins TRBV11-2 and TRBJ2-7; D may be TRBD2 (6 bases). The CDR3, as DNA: TGTGCCAGCAGCCGCCTCAGAGGAGGGTCCTACGAGCAGTACTTC. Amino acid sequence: CASSRLRGGSYEQYF.